This T cell receptor beta chain was sequenced in a study of blood T cell repertoires in COVID-19. Study background: Acute and convalescent COVID-19 specimens originated in the United States, Italy and Spain. Sample material is recorded as cDNA or gDNA derived from T cells, B-cell-depleted T cells, or PBMCs.

Libraries were prepared by immunoSEQ multiplex PCR; TCRdb keeps only in-frame clonotypes and omits some of them. The table shows just under 350,000 clones, with about 93% occurring only once. Germline-derived CDR1 and CDR2 are LGHDT and YNNKEL (reference sequence). CDR3 length: 15 residues. Trimming stripped 6 bases from V and 6 bases from J, with 17 bases between. The clonotype was recovered from a woman younger than 30 who had recovered from COVID-19. The sequenced sample was peripheral blood. This chain links TRBV3-1 (or the pseudogene TRBV3-2) with TRBJ2-2; D is unresolved. In DNA form, the CDR3 reads TGTGCCAGCAGTCCCCCACTCGTCCTCTCCGGGGAGCTGTTTTTT. Translating gives CASSPPLVLSGELFF.